This TCR beta chain was obtained from a study of vaccination effects on CD4 cells after COVID-19. Using viral peptide pools, the ViraFEST assay grew out antigen-specific CD4+ T cells prior to sequencing. Subsequent to roughly 9 days of culture, CD4+ T cells were isolated. This individual contracted SARS-CoV-2 between March and December 2020, as verified by PCR. A few million PBMC were seeded per well and grown in the presence of roughly 11 IU/ml IL-2 and around 11 ug/ml peptides. Using immunoSEQ multiplex PCR, the repertoire was profiled, and TCRdb retains in-frame clones only, with some absent. The sample contains around 40,000 clones, just under 75% of which appear only once. V lost 0 bases to trimming and J lost 3 bases, with 15 bases between them. Germline values: CDR1 GTSNPN, CDR2 SVGIG (reference sequence). The CDR3 sequence is 15 residues long. Regarding this clone: What it binds is not known.

The receptor's source is a human donor who had a prior SARS-CoV-2 infection. The sample here was CD4+ T cells from PBMCs cultured with a peptide pool, taken before COVID-19 vaccination. The chain couples TRBV30 to TRBJ2-7, with D perhaps matching TRBD2 (8 bases). Here the CDR3 DNA reads TGTGCCTGGAGTGTGACAGGGCGGGAGGTCTACGAGCAGTACTTC. Translation: CAWSVTGREVYEQYF.